Below are 2 T cell receptor beta chains sequenced from a single sample in a study of shared clonotypes between healthy human individuals (dated by TCRdb to the early 2020s). Libraries were made using the immunoSEQ multiplex PCR assay. The table comes from immuneACCESS by way of TCRdb, which keeps in-frame sequences with V and J called. Part of the clones is missing from these tables; in studies checked, under half for an unresolved V gene and the rest for unknown reasons. This sample is represented by about 2.4 million clones; 90% to 95% of them were singletons. The ten top clones hold 0.36% of the sample. Sequenced material: naive CD4+ T cells from PBMCs. Explained via the paper, the cell subset or site label denotes: CD45RA+ positively selected. These receptors all stem from a man aged 18 to 35 in good health. Some clones in this sample may be carry-over from other donors' samples.

As regards this clone: This specimen includes other DNA sequences encoding the same CDR3. The chain employs TRBV6-5 and TRBJ2-3; D is perhaps TRBD2 (6 bases). The V end was cut by 6 bases, the J end by 2 bases, with 12 bases between. CDR1 and CDR2 (germline): MNHEY, SVGAGI. The CDR3 is 14 amino acids. In DNA, the CDR3 is TGTGCCAGCAGCTTTAGCGGAACCACAGATACGCAGTATTTT. Its translation: CASSFSGTTDTQYF.

V is TRBV5-1 and J is TRBJ1-1; 8 bases fit TRBD1. The length of the CDR3 is 12 residues. Trimming at V came to 7 bases and at J to 1 base, leaving 0 bases not matched to a gene. CDR1 and CDR2 from the germline V gene are SGHRS and YFSETQ. CDR3 DNA: TGCGCCAGCGGGACAGGGAACACTGAAGCTTTCTTT. Protein product: CASGTGNTEAFF.